A selection of T cell receptor beta chains follows, all from one sample in a study of metastatic and nonmetastatic thyroid tumors. Using MiXCR, TCRdb re-called clones from the PCR reads. The sample lists some 21,000 clones; about a quarter were seen once. Sequencing was done on a sample of blood. Receptor source: a male donor with papillary thyroid cancer or a benign thyroid nodule (not recorded which). Some clones in this sample may be carry-over from other donors' samples. Both conserved end residues are trimmed from each CDR3.

TRBV5-1	TRBJ2-1	ASSTGTSGKEGQF
TRBV9	TRBJ2-3	ASSETGRGGIDTQY
TRBV29-1	TRBJ2-3	SVEAAGIFADTQY
TRBV2	TRBJ2-7	AGRPYGDSYERY
TRBV12-3/TRBV12-4	TRBJ2-7	ASSPGDRGTYEQY
TRBV28	TRBJ2-7	ASSLSSGTDEQY
TRBV11-2	TRBJ2-5	ASSSGSKETQY
TRBV27	TRBJ1-1	ASSTRQGHTEAF
TRBV12-3/TRBV12-4	TRBJ1-1	ASSFMVNTEAF
TRBV7-2	TRBJ2-1	ASNRDWDNEQF
TRBV11-2	TRBJ1-1	ASSLIVNTEAF
TRBV20-1	TRBJ1-1	SARRQGPEAF
TRBV28	TRBJ2-1	ASSFPGGGWNEQF
TRBV20-1	TRBJ1-2	SARDTWTVYGYT